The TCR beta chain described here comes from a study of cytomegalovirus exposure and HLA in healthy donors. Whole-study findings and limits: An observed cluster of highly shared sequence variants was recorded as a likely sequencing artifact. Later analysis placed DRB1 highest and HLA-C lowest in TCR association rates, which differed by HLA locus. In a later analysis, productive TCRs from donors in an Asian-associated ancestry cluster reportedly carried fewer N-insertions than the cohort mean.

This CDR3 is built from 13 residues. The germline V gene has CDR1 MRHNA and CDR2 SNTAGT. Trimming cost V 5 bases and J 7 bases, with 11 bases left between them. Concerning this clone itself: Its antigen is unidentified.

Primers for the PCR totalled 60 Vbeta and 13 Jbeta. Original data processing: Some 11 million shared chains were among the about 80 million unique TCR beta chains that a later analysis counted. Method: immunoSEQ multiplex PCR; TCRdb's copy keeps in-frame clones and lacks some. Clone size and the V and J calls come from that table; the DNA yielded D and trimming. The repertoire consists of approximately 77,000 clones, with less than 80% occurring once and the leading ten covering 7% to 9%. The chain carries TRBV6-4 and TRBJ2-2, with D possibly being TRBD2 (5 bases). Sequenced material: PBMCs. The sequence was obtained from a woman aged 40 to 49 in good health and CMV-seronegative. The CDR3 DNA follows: TGTGCCAGCAGTAGCGGCGAAGACGGGGAGCTGTTTTTT. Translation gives CASSSGEDGELFF.